What follows is one T cell receptor (beta chain) and its context. The data belong to a study of sequential checkpoint blockade in melanoma. Libraries were prepared by immunoSEQ multiplex PCR; TCRdb keeps only in-frame clonotypes and omits some of them. This repertoire shows 34,000 or so clones, 82% found once; its top ten account for under 20%. Treatment described: randomized to nivolumab then ipilimumab (arm A) or the reverse (arm B). DNA-damaging chemotherapy had not been given to any patient beforehand. From thawed PBMCs, live CD3+CD8+ cells negative for CD19 and CD56 were sorted. This TCR came from a human donor with melanoma. This specimen consisted of CD8+ T cells sorted from blood (inferred from file names), obtained from a patient given nivolumab and ipilimumab in sequence.

CDR3 nucleotide sequence: TGCGCCAGCAGCCAAGGGGGACAGGGAAAAACTGAAGCTTTCTTT. This codes for CASSQGGQGKTEAFF. V is TRBV4-3 and J is TRBJ1-1; 9 positions agree with TRBD1. CDR3 length: 15 amino acids. V lost 1 base, J lost 5 bases, and 5 bases stayed unmatched. Germline CDR1 is LGHNA and CDR2 is YSLEER.